Shown below are 21 T cell receptor beta chains from a single sample sequenced in a study of blood T cell repertoires in COVID-19. Produced via immunoSEQ multiplex PCR; TCRdb's table is partial and in-frame only. This table holds some 140,000 clones, roughly 80% found once. Sequenced: peripheral blood. These receptors originate from an older woman with acute or convalescent COVID-19.

The genes are TRBV3-1 (or the pseudogene TRBV3-2) and TRBJ2-2; D call uncertain. V was clipped by 2 bases and J by 1 base, with 5 bases between them. The CDR3 runs 14 residues. The V gene's germline CDR1 is LGHDT and CDR2 YNNKEL (reference sequence). The CDR3 region has the DNA TGTGCCAGCAGCCAAAGCTTGAACACCGGGGAGCTGTTTTTT. This gives the protein CASSQSLNTGELFF.

The chain employs TRBV5-1 and TRBJ2-7, with 9 bases fitting TRBD2. V lost 5 bases and J lost 2; bases outside the gene matches: 8. Looked up from germline, CDR1 is SGHRS and CDR2 is YFSETQ. The length of the CDR3 is 15 residues. CDR3 sequence: CASRILAGATYEQYF. CDR3 nucleotide sequence: TGCGCCAGCAGAATACTAGCGGGCGCTACCTACGAGCAGTACTTC. Variable domain in full (rest from reference TRBV5-1 and TRBJ2-7): KAGVTQTPRYLIKTRGQQVTLSCSPISGHRSVSWYQQTPGQGLQFLFEYFSETQRNKGNFPGRFSGRQFSNSRSEMNVSTLELGDSALYLCASRILAGATYEQYFGPGTRLTVT.

The chain links TRBV18 to TRBJ2-7, with unresolved D. Germline CDR1 is KGHSH and CDR2 is LQKENI. V was pared by 6 bases and J by 0 bases, with 15 bases between. This CDR3 contains 15 residues. The DNA for the CDR3 is TGTGCCAGCTCTCCGCCTGCTCGGGTCTCCTACGAGCAGTACTTC. The encoded protein is CASSPPARVSYEQYF.

This chain joins TRBV28 and TRBJ1-5, with TRBD1 as a possible D gene (5 bases). CDR1 MDHEN and CDR2 SYDVKM come from the germline V gene. CDR3 length: 17 amino acids. Trimming took 3 bases from V and 2 from J, leaving 17 bases between them. The CDR3 DNA reads as TGTGCCAGCAGTTTGTTTTCGGGGGTTAAGGGCAATCAGCCCCAGCATTTT. It encodes CASSLFSGVKGNQPQHF. Complete variable domain (other parts from reference TRBV28 and TRBJ1-5): DVKVTQSSRYLVKRTGEKVFLECVQDMDHENMFWYRQDPGLGLRLIYFSYDVKMKEKGDIPEGYSVSREKKERFSLILESASTNQTSMYLCASSLFSGVKGNQPQHFGDGTRLSIL.

Regarding this clone: One junction end does not reproduce the germline sequence, and a read error may be involved. The rearrangement links TRBV7-7 to TRBJ1-4, with TRBD1 identical over 9 bases. Germline loops: CDR1 SSHAT, CDR2 FNYEAQ (reference sequence). This CDR3 spans 14 amino acids. Written as DNA, the CDR3 is TGTGCTAGCAGCTTGGGACAGGGAAGTGAAAAACTGTTTTTT. Translation gives CASSLGQGSEKLFF.

This clone was picked up a small number of times. The rearrangement links TRBV6-5 to TRBJ1-1, with D possibly TRBD1 on 6 matching bases. Germline loops: CDR1 MNHEY, CDR2 SVGAGI. With 7 bases removed from V and 1 base from J, the gap between germline ends came to 13 bases. This CDR3 spans 14 amino acids. The CDR3 loop reads CASTPLGQNTEAFF. CDR3 nucleotides: TGTGCCAGCACCCCCCTGGGACAGAACACTGAAGCTTTCTTT.

The J gene is TRBJ1-6, the V gene TRBV14; D unresolved. Germline values: CDR1 SGHDN, CDR2 FVKESK. V lost 8 bases, J lost 11 bases, and 13 bases lay in between. The length of the CDR3 is 12 residues. CDR3 in DNA: TGTGCCAGCTGCCCGGTAAACGCACCCCTCCACTTT. Its protein product is CASCPVNAPLHF.

The J gene is TRBJ1-1, the V gene TRBV10-1; TRBD1 agrees at 11 bases. The CDR3 has 16 amino acids. V trimming: 6 bases; J trimming: 0 bases; junction bases outside the gene matches: 6. The germline V gene has CDR1 WNHNN and CDR2 SYGVQD (reference sequence). CDR3 region: CASRGDRGRMNTEAFF. CDR3 sequence (DNA): TGCGCCAGCAGGGGGGACAGGGGGAGGATGAACACTGAAGCTTTCTTT.

A few counts support this clone. J is TRBJ2-1 and V is TRBV4-2; unclear D gene. Trimming took off 4 bases at V and 10 bases at J, with 17 bases between the two ends. This CDR3 region has 14 residues. Germline-derived CDR1 and CDR2 are LGHNA and YNFKEQ. The CDR3 coding sequence is TGTGCCAGCAGCCTTGGAGTATCTCCTAAGGAGCAGTTCTTC. This encodes CASSLGVSPKEQFF.

This chain joins TRBV19 and TRBJ1-2; D possibly corresponds to TRBD1 (5 bases). The V gene's germline CDR1 is LNHDA and CDR2 SQIVND (reference sequence). The CDR3 extends over 15 amino acids. Trimming shortened V by 5 bases and J by 4 bases, and 17 bases separated the two germline ends. The CDR3 bases are TGTGCCAGTAGTGCCGACAGTACCTCGCTCTATGGCTACACCTTC. This sequence encodes CASSADSTSLYGYTF.

CDR3 DNA sequence: TGCGCCAGCAGCTCCCGGTTTGGGGGCTTGGGTACTGAAGCTTTCTTT. Translation gives CASSSRFGGLGTEAFF. The gene calls are TRBV5-1 and TRBJ1-1; TRBD1 is a possible D gene (6 bases). Trimming took off 3 bases at V and 5 bases at J, with 20 bases between the two ends. The CDR3 loop spans 16 amino acids. CDR1 and CDR2 from the germline V gene are SGHRS and YFSETQ.

This clone was seen only once. This chain joins TRBV7-3 and TRBJ1-6; possibly TRBD1 for D (5 bases). The CDR3 contains 13 residues. Germline V gene lookup returns CDR1 SGHTA and CDR2 FQGTGA. Trimming left V 2 bases short and J 10 bases short, with 9 bases between. DNA of the CDR3: TGTGCCAGCAGCTTACTCCGGGGGTCACCCCTCCACTTT. Translating it yields CASSLLRGSPLHF. Using reference TRBV7-3 and TRBJ1-6 for the parts outside the CDR3, the full variable domain is GAGVSQTPSNKVTEKGKYVELRCDPISGHTALYWYRQSLGQGPEFLIYFQGTGAADDSGLPNDRFFAVRPEGSVSTLKIQRTERGDSAVYLCASSLLRGSPLHFGNGTRLTVT.

This clone was detected only once. This chain links TRBV4-1 with TRBJ2-1; TRBD2 matches at 12 bases. Germline CDR1 and CDR2: MGHRA and YSYEKL. With V trimmed by 1 base and J by 4 bases, 5 bases remained unmatched. This CDR3 is 17 amino acids long. The CDR3 here is CASSQGTTSGGYNEQFF. Here the CDR3 DNA reads TGCGCCAGCAGCCAAGGAACTACTAGCGGGGGGTACAATGAGCAGTTCTTC.

This chain joins TRBV28 and TRBJ1-5; no clear D. Germline CDR1 reads MDHEN; CDR2 reads SYDVKM. V was shortened by 2 bases and J by 4 bases, with 12 bases between the two germline ends. The CDR3 has 15 residues. The DNA for the CDR3 is TGTGCCAGCAGTTTAGTTGGTTTAGTAAATCAGCCCCAGCATTTT. It specifies CASSLVGLVNQPQHF.

The V call is TRBV7-2, the J call TRBJ2-1; D is unresolved. The CDR3 is 15 amino acids. Germline loops: CDR1 SGHTA, CDR2 FQGNSA. Trimming took 1 base from V and 0 from J, leaving 7 bases between them. CDR3 sequence reads: CASSLDRVSYNEQFF. The CDR3 DNA sequence: TGTGCCAGCAGCTTAGACAGAGTCTCCTACAATGAGCAGTTCTTC.

V is TRBV28 and J is TRBJ1-1; 7 bases are shared with TRBD1. The CDR3 runs to 14 residues. With V trimmed by 3 bases and J by 3 bases, 4 bases remained unmatched. Germline CDR1 MDHEN, CDR2 SYDVKM. The CDR3 DNA follows: TGTGCCAGCAGTTTGCCGACAGGGCACACTGAAGCTTTCTTT. It is translated as CASSLPTGHTEAFF.

This chain joins TRBV19 and TRBJ1-4; D unresolved. Trimming pared 4 bases from V and 0 bases from J, leaving 6 bases between. The CDR3 is 14 amino acids. CDR1 LNHDA and CDR2 SQIVND come from the germline V gene (reference sequence). The CDR3 spells CASSNRATNEKLFF. The CDR3 coding sequence is TGTGCCAGTAGTAACAGAGCAACTAATGAAAAACTGTTTTTT.

The gene calls are TRBV12-3 or TRBV12-4 and TRBJ1-4; 8 bases agree with TRBD1. After removal of 10 bases from V and 10 bases from J, the junction contained 5 bases not matched to a gene. There are 11 residues in the CDR3. The DNA for the CDR3 is TGTGCCACAGGGGGCGAACGAAAACTGTTTTTT. Translated, it gives CATGGERKLFF.

This chain connects TRBV18 to TRBJ2-7; 10 bases align to TRBD1. The length of the CDR3 is 14 residues. Trimming cost V 3 bases and J 5 bases; bases outside gene matches: 4. Germline assignment: CDR1 KGHSH and CDR2 LQKENI. The CDR3: CASSPGTGDDEQYF. CDR3 DNA sequence: TGTGCCAGCTCACCCGGGACAGGGGATGACGAGCAGTACTTC.

J is TRBJ2-2 and V is TRBV7-9; 7 bases agree with TRBD1. The CDR3 is 18 residues long. Losses at the gene ends were 5 bases for V and 0 bases for J; bases not matched to a gene: 12. Per the germline V gene, CDR1 is SEHNR and CDR2 is FQNEAQ (reference sequence). The CDR3 protein is CASSINRGLRPNTGELFF. The CDR3 DNA follows: TGTGCCAGCAGCATCAACAGGGGATTGCGGCCGAACACCGGGGAGCTGTTTTTT.

This clone was counted between two and nine times. This chain joins TRBV19 and TRBJ1-3; 10 nucleotides agree with TRBD1. The CDR3 is 18 amino acids. Trimming cost V 10 bases and J 1 base; bases outside gene matches: 16. Germline V CDR1 and CDR2: LNHDA, SQIVND (reference sequence). As DNA, the CDR3 is TGTGCCACAGAACCGGGACAGGGGACGTTATTGTCTGGAAACACCATATATTTT. Its translation: CATEPGQGTLLSGNTIYF.